The next 24 T cell receptor beta chains were all read from a single sample in a study of cytomegalovirus exposure and HLA in healthy donors. Primers for the PCR totalled 60 Vbeta and 13 Jbeta. Sequenced by immunoSEQ multiplex PCR; TCRdb stores in-frame clones only, minus some. In the table there are 100,000 to 150,000 clones, over 70% of which are singletons. Sequenced: PBMCs. Receptors were obtained from a woman in her 50s in good health and CMV-seronegative.

The genes are TRBV27 and TRBJ2-1, with 9 bases fitting TRBD2. Germline V CDR1 and CDR2: MNHEY, SMNVEV (reference sequence). V shed 3 bases, J shed 6 bases, and the junction held 15 bases outside the gene matches. CDR3 length equals 18 residues. CDR3 bases: TGTGCCAGCAGTTTTAGGCGGGAGGGCCTAGGTATAGGCAATGAGCAGTTCTTC. This translates into CASSFRREGLGIGNEQFF.

J is TRBJ2-1 and V is TRBV11-2, with 8 positions matching TRBD1. J gave up 9 bases and V 4 bases, and 8 bases lay outside the gene matches. Germline V gene data show CDR1 as SGHAT and CDR2 as FQNNGV. This CDR3 spans 14 amino acids. This CDR3 reads CASSSLRGRSEQFF. The CDR3 DNA reads TGTGCCAGCAGCTCGCTCAGGGGGCGAAGTGAGCAGTTCTTC.

CDR3 sequence reads: CATTPTSGVYNEQFF. The CDR3 region has the DNA TGTGCCACCACCCCCACTAGCGGGGTATACAATGAGCAGTTCTTC. V is TRBV19 and J is TRBJ2-1; TRBD2 matches 10 bases. The germline CDR1 and CDR2 sequences are LNHDA and SQIVND (reference sequence). The CDR3 extends over 15 amino acids. V was clipped by 10 bases and J by 4 bases; unmatched bases: 10. Full variable domain (remainder filled in from reference TRBV19 and TRBJ2-1): DGGITQSPKYLFRKEGQNVTLSCEQNLNHDAMYWYRQDPGQGLRLIYYSQIVNDFQKGDIAEGYSVSREKKESFPLTVTSAQKNPTAFYLCATTPTSGVYNEQFFGPGTRLTVL.

This clone has only a few counts. The genes are TRBV11-3 and TRBJ2-3; D is possibly TRBD2 (5 bases). V was trimmed by 5 bases and J by 4 bases, leaving 13 bases between them. The V gene's germline CDR1 is SGHNT and CDR2 YENEEA. The CDR3 is made up of 14 amino acids. This chain's CDR3 is CASSPGEGPDTQYF. CDR3 sequence (DNA): TGTGCCAGCAGCCCTGGAGAGGGCCCAGATACGCAGTATTTT. The full variable domain, rest sourced from reference TRBV11-3 and TRBJ2-3, is EAGVVQSPRYKIIEKKQPVAFWCNPISGHNTLYWYLQNLGQGPELLIRYENEEAVDDSQLPKDRFSAERLKGVDSTLKIQPAELGDSAVYLCASSPGEGPDTQYFGPGTRLTVL.

The chain joins TRBV2 to TRBJ2-2; 15 nucleotides match TRBD2. CDR3 size: 18 residues. Germline CDR1 reads SNHLY; CDR2 reads FYNNEI. With V trimmed by 5 bases and J by 0 bases, 4 bases remained unmatched. The CDR3 DNA reads TGTGCCAGCAGTCGGACTAGCGGGAGGGAACCGAACACCGGGGAGCTGTTTTTT. Translated, it gives CASSRTSGREPNTGELFF.

The rearrangement links TRBV7-3 to TRBJ2-1; 9 bases are shared with TRBD2. The germline gives CDR1 SGHTA, CDR2 FQGTGA. With 5 bases clipped from V and 6 bases from J, the junction kept 11 bases outside the gene matches. The CDR3 is 16 amino acids. CDR3 region: CASSINSGRSGNEQFF. DNA of the CDR3: TGTGCCAGCAGCATAAATAGCGGGAGAAGTGGCAATGAGCAGTTCTTC. Supplemented by reference TRBV7-3 and TRBJ2-1, the full variable domain reads GAGVSQTPSNKVTEKGKYVELRCDPISGHTALYWYRQSLGQGPEFLIYFQGTGAADDSGLPNDRFFAVRPEGSVSTLKIQRTERGDSAVYLCASSINSGRSGNEQFFGPGTRLTVL.

J is TRBJ2-3 and V is TRBV27; 9 nucleotides match TRBD2. CDR1 MNHEY and CDR2 SMNVEV come from the germline V gene (reference sequence). V lost 6 bases and J lost 3; bases outside the gene matches: 7. CDR3 length: 15 residues. CDR3 region: CASRIAGVGTDTQYF. The CDR3, as DNA: TGTGCCAGCAGGATAGCGGGAGTCGGGACAGATACGCAGTATTTT.

This clone was seen more than once but under ten times. Distinct nucleotide sequences in the sample also encode this CDR3. The V call is TRBV6-5, the J call TRBJ1-3, with 7 bases lining up with TRBD1. Germline lookup yields CDR1 MNHEY and CDR2 SVGAGI. V trimming: 0 bases; J trimming: 4 bases; junction bases outside the gene matches: 0. The CDR3 has 14 residues. The CDR3: CASSYSDRGNTIYF. For the CDR3, the DNA is TGTGCCAGCAGTTACTCGGACAGGGGAAACACCATATATTTT.

A word on this clone: A read error may account for a junction end that differs from germline. The gene calls are TRBV28 and TRBJ2-3, with D possibly matching TRBD2 (5 bases). From germline, CDR1 is MDHEN and CDR2 SYDVKM. The CDR3 length is 13 residues. The CDR3 DNA is TGTGCCAGCGAGGGAACTCTCACAGATACGCAATATTTT. Translation: CASEGTLTDTQYF.

The gene calls are TRBV9 and TRBJ2-7; D is possibly TRBD2 (6 bases). Germline V gene data show CDR1 as SGDLS and CDR2 as YYNGEE. V was clipped by 0 bases and J by 5 bases, with 18 bases between them. This CDR3 contains 16 residues. This CDR3 reads CASSVVGGGNLNEQYF. The CDR3, as DNA: TGTGCCAGCAGCGTAGTAGGTGGAGGGAATTTAAACGAGCAGTACTTC. The full variable domain, completed using reference TRBV9 and TRBJ2-7, is DSGVTQTPKHLITATGQRVTLRCSPRSGDLSVYWYQQSLDQGLQFLIQYYNGEERAKGNILERFSAQQFPDLHSELNLSSLELGDSALYFCASSVVGGGNLNEQYFGPGTRLTVT.

The chain links TRBV11-2 to TRBJ2-1, with D uncertain. This CDR3 has 15 amino acids. V gave up 3 bases and J gave up 5 bases, with 14 bases separating them. Germline CDR1 reads SGHAT; CDR2 reads FQNNGV. The CDR3 nucleotides read TGTGCCAGCAGCTTTGGGCCTGGTGTTAACAATGAGCAGTTCTTC. Its translation: CASSFGPGVNNEQFF.

J is TRBJ1-3 and V is TRBV5-1, with D possibly matching TRBD1 (6 bases). Germline V gene sequence: CDR1 SGHRS, CDR2 YFSETQ. Trimming took 3 bases from V and 2 from J, leaving 15 bases between them. This CDR3 has 16 amino acids. CDR3 residues: CASSSKTGSAGNTIYF. The CDR3 bases are TGCGCCAGCAGCTCAAAAACAGGGAGCGCTGGAAACACCATATATTTT.

The chain links TRBV19 to TRBJ1-2; 7 bases line up with TRBD1. V lost 9 bases, J lost 5 bases, and 9 bases stayed unmatched. The CDR3 loop spans 13 amino acids. Germline V gene sequence: CDR1 LNHDA, CDR2 SQIVND (reference sequence). The DNA of the CDR3 is TGTGCCAGCCAGACAGGGACACGGTATGGCTACACCTTC. It codes for CASQTGTRYGYTF.

The chain is built from TRBV5-4 and TRBJ1-1, with TRBD1 matching 7 bases. The CDR3 has 17 amino acids. From germline, CDR1 is SGHNT and CDR2 YYREEE (reference sequence). Trimming cost V 2 bases and J 0 bases; bases outside gene matches: 10. This CDR3 reads CASSLQGKGSMNTEAFF. The CDR3 coding sequence is TGTGCCAGCAGCTTACAGGGGAAGGGGAGCATGAACACTGAAGCTTTCTTT. The full variable domain, completed using reference TRBV5-4 and TRBJ1-1, is ETGVTQSPTHLIKTRGQQVTLRCSSQSGHNTVSWYQQALGQGPQFIFQYYREEENGRGNFPPRFSGLQFPNYSSELNVNALELDDSALYLCASSLQGKGSMNTEAFFGQGTRLTVV.

This clone turned up a few times. The chain combines TRBV6-4 with TRBJ2-1; 10 bases are shared with TRBD2. The CDR3 totals 13 residues. J was trimmed by 9 bases and V by 5 bases; bases with no gene match: 4. Germline V gene sequence: CDR1 MRHNA, CDR2 SNTAGT. CDR3 in amino acids: CASSSGRVGEQFF. CDR3 bases: TGTGCCAGCAGTAGCGGGAGGGTTGGTGAGCAGTTCTTC.

The chain joins TRBV11-2 to TRBJ2-5; 13 bases agree with TRBD2. Losses at the gene ends were 5 bases for V and 2 bases for J; bases not matched to a gene: 5. The V gene's germline CDR1 is SGHAT and CDR2 FQNNGV. There are 16 residues in the CDR3. The CDR3 DNA is TGTGCCAGCAGCACGGGGACTAGCGGGATTCAAGAGACCCAGTACTTC. Amino acids: CASSTGTSGIQETQYF.

The sample holds a few counts of this clone. The rearrangement links TRBV19 to TRBJ1-4, with D maybe TRBD1 (6 bases). The V end was cut by 8 bases, the J end by 11 bases, with 27 bases between. The CDR3 totals 16 residues. CDR1 and CDR2 (germline): LNHDA, SQIVND (reference sequence). This CDR3 is CASVPSRDIAFGKLFF. The CDR3 coding sequence is TGTGCCAGTGTCCCAAGCCGGGACATCGCGTTCGGGAAACTGTTTTTT.

A note on this clone: The sample has other DNA sequences that encode this CDR3 too. The rearrangement links TRBV2 to TRBJ1-2, with no clear D. Trimming removed 8 bases from V and 8 bases from J, with 9 bases in between. This CDR3 comprises 10 residues. CDR1 SNHLY and CDR2 FYNNEI come from the germline V gene. The CDR3 loop reads CASLGSGYTF. The DNA of the CDR3 is TGTGCCAGCCTGGGCAGCGGCTACACCTTC.

The count of this clone is one. The genes are TRBV10-3 and TRBJ2-2, with D possibly TRBD2 on 6 matching bases. V shed 2 bases and J shed 0 bases, with 7 bases lying between them. The CDR3 spans 15 residues. From germline, CDR1 is ENHRY and CDR2 SYGVKD. The CDR3 spells CAISERGTNTGELFF. The DNA of the CDR3 is TGTGCCATCAGTGAGCGGGGGACGAACACCGGGGAGCTGTTTTTT.

V and J are TRBV7-9 and TRBJ2-1; 11 nucleotides agree with TRBD2. The CDR3 extends over 14 amino acids. Germline loops: CDR1 SEHNR, CDR2 FQNEAQ (reference sequence). J lost 9 bases, V lost 5 bases, and 6 bases had no gene match. The CDR3 DNA follows: TGTGCCAGCAGCCCCGGGACTAGCGGCTTTGAGCAGTTCTTC. It encodes CASSPGTSGFEQFF.

The chain joins TRBV18 to TRBJ1-5, with D possibly matching TRBD1 (6 bases). This CDR3 spans 15 amino acids. With 3 bases removed from V and 7 bases from J, the gap between germline ends came to 16 bases. The germline gives CDR1 KGHSH, CDR2 LQKENI. The CDR3 bases are TGTGCCAGCTCACCCTCGGGACACCCGAACCAGCCCCAGCATTTT. This codes for CASSPSGHPNQPQHF.

The J gene is TRBJ2-3, the V gene TRBV25-1; D possibly corresponds to TRBD1 (5 bases). The V end lost 1 base, the J end lost 2 bases, and 13 bases lay between the germline ends. CDR1 MGHDK and CDR2 SYGVNS come from the germline V gene. This CDR3 spans 16 amino acids. The CDR3 region is CASSEFFRGITDTQYF. CDR3 in DNA: TGTGCCAGCAGTGAATTTTTTAGGGGAATCACAGATACGCAGTATTTT.

The genes are TRBV5-6 and TRBJ2-2, with 12 nucleotides matching TRBD1. Germline CDR1 SGHDT, CDR2 YYEEEE. Trimming at V came to 6 bases and at J to 1 base, leaving 13 bases not matched to a gene. The CDR3 is 19 residues long. The CDR3 coding sequence is TGTGCCAGCATCTTAACCGGGACAGGGGGCGGTGTGAACACCGGGGAGCTGTTTTTT. The encoded protein is CASILTGTGGGVNTGELFF.

The V and J genes are TRBV27 and TRBJ1-2; D gene uncertain. Germline V gene data show CDR1 as MNHEY and CDR2 as SMNVEV (reference sequence). The V and J ends lost 4 bases and 2 bases respectively, with 11 bases between them. This CDR3 spans 14 amino acids. The CDR3 is CASSSYSGNYGYTF. CDR3 DNA: TGTGCCAGCAGTTCGTACAGTGGAAACTATGGCTACACCTTC.